This T cell receptor beta chain was documented in a study of PD-1 blockade in classical Hodgkin lymphoma. Germline V gives CDR1 MNHNS, CDR2 SASEGT. CDR3 length equals 15 residues. V lost 5 bases and J lost 14; bases outside the gene matches: 12. This clone appeared a single time. Each patient relapsed following autologous stem cell transplantation, and prior brentuximab vedotin exposure differed. The method was immunoSEQ multiplex PCR; TCRdb's version includes in-frame clones alone and lacks a portion of them. The profile covers about 22,000 clones, with around 70% appearing a single time and about 3.3% taken by the ten largest.

The sequence derives from a human donor with classical Hodgkin lymphoma. Material: peripheral blood mononuclear cells (PBMCs), obtained at baseline. V gene TRBV6-1 combines with J gene TRBJ1-6, with 10 bases aligning to TRBD1. The CDR3 DNA is TGTGCCAGCAGTTTATCGGGACAGGGGCCGGGAGCCCTCCACTTT. This gives the protein CASSLSGQGPGALHF.